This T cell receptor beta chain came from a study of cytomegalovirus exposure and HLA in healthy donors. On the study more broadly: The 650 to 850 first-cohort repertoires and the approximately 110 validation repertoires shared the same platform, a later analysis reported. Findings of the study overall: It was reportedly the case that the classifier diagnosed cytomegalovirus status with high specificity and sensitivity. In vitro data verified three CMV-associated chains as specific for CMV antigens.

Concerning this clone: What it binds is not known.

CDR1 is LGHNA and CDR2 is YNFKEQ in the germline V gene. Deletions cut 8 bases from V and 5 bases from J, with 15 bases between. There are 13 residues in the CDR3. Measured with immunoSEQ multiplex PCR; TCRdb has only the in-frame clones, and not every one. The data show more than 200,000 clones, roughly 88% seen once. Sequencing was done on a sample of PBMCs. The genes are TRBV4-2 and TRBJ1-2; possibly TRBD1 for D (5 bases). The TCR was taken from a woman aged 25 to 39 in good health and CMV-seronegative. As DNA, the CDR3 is TGTGCCAGCGCGGCAGGGTATGATTATGGCTACACCTTC. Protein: CASAAGYDYGYTF.